Below, one TCR beta chain is given with its context. Its antigen is not known. This sample is drawn from a study of long-term antiretroviral therapy in people with HIV. Study-wide points: Whereas controls had wider CDR3 length ranges, HIV repertoires had narrower ones.

The authors ran the immunoSEQ assay, v3.0, at survey level. Profiled with immunoSEQ multiplex PCR; TCRdb holds only in-frame clones, not every one. The data hold about 18,000 clones, with approximately 81% observed a single time. The CDR3 spans 14 residues. V was clipped by 3 bases and J by 3 bases, with 9 bases between them. CDR1 MNHEY and CDR2 SMNVEV come from the germline V gene (reference sequence). The sample was unsorted PBMCs, taken 0.6 years after starting antiretroviral therapy. The chain couples TRBV27 to TRBJ1-5; the D is unclear. The receptor was isolated from a woman aged 18-29 years with HIV. The CDR3 spells CASSFSGPNQPQHF. The DNA of the CDR3 is TGTGCCAGCAGTTTCTCAGGTCCCAATCAGCCCCAGCATTTT.